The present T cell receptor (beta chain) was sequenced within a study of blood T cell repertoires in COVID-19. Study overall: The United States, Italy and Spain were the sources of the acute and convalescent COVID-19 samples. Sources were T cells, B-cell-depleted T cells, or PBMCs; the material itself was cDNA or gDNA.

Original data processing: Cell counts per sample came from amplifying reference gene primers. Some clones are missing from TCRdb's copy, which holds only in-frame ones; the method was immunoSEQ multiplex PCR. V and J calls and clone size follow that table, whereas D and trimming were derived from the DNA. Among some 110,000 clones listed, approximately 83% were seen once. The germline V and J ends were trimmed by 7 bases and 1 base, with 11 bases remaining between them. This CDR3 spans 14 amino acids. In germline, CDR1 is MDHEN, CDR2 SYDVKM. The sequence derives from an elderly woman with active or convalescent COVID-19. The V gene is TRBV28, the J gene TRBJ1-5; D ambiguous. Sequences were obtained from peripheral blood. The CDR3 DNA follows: TGTGCCAGCAACCGCGTATGGAGCAATCAGCCCCAGCATTTT. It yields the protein CASNRVWSNQPQHF. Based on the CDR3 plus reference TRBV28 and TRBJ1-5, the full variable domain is DVKVTQSSRYLVKRTGEKVFLECVQDMDHENMFWYRQDPGLGLRLIYFSYDVKMKEKGDIPEGYSVSREKKERFSLILESASTNQTSMYLCASNRVWSNQPQHFGDGTRLSIL.